Below are 28 T cell receptor beta chains sequenced from a single sample in a study of Graves' ophthalmopathy and Graves' hyperthyroidism. As the template, RNA transcripts were used to amplify TCR beta CDR3 regions. A first-round RT-PCR used HTBI primers, followed by a second-round multiplex PCR. TCRdb reprocessed the multiplex PCR reads via MiXCR and lists one record per CDR3 protein. This table holds over 500,000 distinct CDR3 sequences, about 20% found once. The source material was peripheral blood. Source of these receptors: a woman younger than 30 with stable Graves' hyperthyroidism. Some clones in this sample may be carry-over from other donors' samples.

This clonotype came up many times. The chain recombines TRBV19 with TRBJ2-2; D is perhaps TRBD1 (6 bases). Trimming cost V 6 bases and J 6 bases, with 11 bases left between them. The CDR3 is made up of 13 amino acids. In germline, CDR1 is LNHDA, CDR2 SQIVND (reference sequence). The CDR3 nucleotides read TGTGCCAGTAGCTTCAGGGGCCCCGGGGAGCTGTTTTTT. Its translation: CASSFRGPGELFF.

This clonotype was recorded at least ten times. The chain uses TRBV11-2 and TRBJ1-1; D gene unclear. The CDR3 has 16 residues. V was cut by 0 bases and J by 0 bases, with 11 bases left in between. The germline V gene has CDR1 SGHAT and CDR2 FQNNGV. This chain's CDR3 is CASSLEFYGLNTEAFF. The DNA of the CDR3 is TGTGCCAGCAGCTTAGAATTTTATGGGTTGAACACTGAAGCTTTCTTT.

The sample holds many counts of this clonotype. V is TRBV5-1 and J is TRBJ1-2, with unresolved D. This CDR3 has 15 residues. Between the trimmed V and J ends, which lost 0 bases and 6 bases, there was a span of 15 bases. Germline CDR1 is SGHRS and CDR2 is YFSETQ. The CDR3 reads CASSLGYGMGNGYTF. The CDR3 DNA follows: TGCGCCAGCAGCTTGGGATATGGCATGGGGAATGGCTACACCTTC.

The V gene is TRBV5-1, the J gene TRBJ1-2; D unresolved. Germline CDR1 reads SGHRS; CDR2 reads YFSETQ. The CDR3 has 14 residues. Trimming pared 0 bases from V and 4 bases from J, leaving 10 bases between. In DNA form, the CDR3 reads TGCGCCAGCAGCTTGGTGGAGGTCGGCTATGGCTACACCTTC. This encodes CASSLVEVGYGYTF.

This clonotype has ten or more counts. The rearrangement joins TRBV30 to TRBJ1-5; perhaps TRBD1 as D (5 bases). V lost 3 bases to trimming and J lost 3 bases, with 15 bases between them. This CDR3 comprises 15 residues. Germline V CDR1 and CDR2: GTSNPN, SVGIG (reference sequence). CDR3 DNA: TGTGCCTGGAGCCTGGGGCTAGGGCTCAATCAGCCCCAGCATTTT. Encoded protein: CAWSLGLGLNQPQHF.

This clonotype was observed many times. The chain uses TRBV12-3 or TRBV12-4 and TRBJ2-7; D gene unclear. The CDR3 covers 13 residues. The V end lost 6 bases, the J end lost 6 bases, and 15 bases lay between the germline ends. The CDR3 DNA follows: TGTGCCAGCAGCCTGTGGGGTAAAGGCGAGCAGTACTTC. Protein: CASSLWGKGEQYF.

This clonotype showed up many times. The genes are TRBV10-1 and TRBJ2-5; 9 bases match TRBD2. V shed 8 bases and J 2 bases; nucleotides not matched to a gene: 6. CDR1 is WNHNN, CDR2 SYGVQD, per germline (reference sequence). This CDR3 has 14 amino acids. The CDR3 DNA reads TGCGCCAGCGATCCGGGACTAGCTCAAGAGACCCAGTACTTC. Residues: CASDPGLAQETQYF.

At least ten counts were recorded for this clonotype. The chain is built from TRBV6-1 and TRBJ2-5; 12 positions match TRBD2. Germline V CDR1 and CDR2: MNHNS, SASEGT. This CDR3 is built from 19 residues. V was clipped by 1 base and J by 6 bases; unmatched bases: 15. The CDR3 loop is CASSEVLAGGPGVEKTQYF. CDR3 coding DNA: TGTGCCAGCAGTGAAGTCCTAGCGGGGGGGCCGGGGGTTGAAAAGACCCAGTACTTC.

This clonotype has at least ten counts. Germline and junction disagree at one end, which may indicate a read error. V and J are TRBV6-5 and TRBJ2-2; D might be TRBD2 (5 bases). This CDR3 contains 12 residues. Germline-derived CDR1 and CDR2 are MNHEY and SVGAGI. The CDR3 sequence: CASSFTTGELLF. CDR3 nucleotide sequence: TGTGCCAGCAGTTTCACTACCGGGGAGCTGCTTTTT.

This rearrangement joins TRBV7-3 to TRBJ2-7; 10 bases are a match to TRBD2. The CDR3 is 16 residues long. V dropped 1 base and J dropped 5; count of bases not matched to a gene: 8. CDR1 and CDR2 (germline): SGHTA, FQGTGA. The chain's CDR3 is CASSLKLGLAVNEQYF. As DNA, the CDR3 is TGTGCCAGCAGCTTAAAGTTAGGACTAGCGGTCAACGAGCAGTACTTC.

In this sample, this clonotype turned up many times. The V and J genes are TRBV12-3 or TRBV12-4 and TRBJ1-1; D not resolved. CDR3 length: 13 residues. V lost 8 bases, J lost 3 bases, and 13 bases lay in between. The CDR3, as DNA: TGTGCCAGCGGTAGCGAGGCCGACACTGAAGCTTTCTTT. Protein product: CASGSEADTEAFF.

In this sample, this clonotype turned up many times. The chain combines TRBV2 with TRBJ1-5; D might be TRBD1 (5 bases). The CDR3 is 15 amino acids. Germline V gene sequence: CDR1 SNHLY, CDR2 FYNNEI. V lost 7 bases to trimming and J lost 1 base, with 14 bases between them. The CDR3 nucleotides are TGTGCCAGCAACCGGGAGGGGTTAAGCAATCAGCCCCAGCATTTT. It codes for CASNREGLSNQPQHF.

In this sample, this clonotype turned up many times. The chain recombines TRBV4-1 with TRBJ1-1, with D uncertain. V was pared by 0 bases and J by 1 base, with 9 bases between. This CDR3 has 15 amino acids. The germline CDR1 and CDR2 sequences are MGHRA and YSYEKL. CDR3 coding DNA: TGCGCCAGCAGCCAAGATCTTGCCCCGAACACTGAAGCTTTCTTT. Protein: CASSQDLAPNTEAFF.

The table lists this clonotype with many counts. This chain links TRBV28 with TRBJ1-5; D call uncertain. The CDR3 sequence is 14 residues long. Trimming shortened V by 6 bases and J by 0 bases, and 9 bases separated the two germline ends. The germline CDR1 and CDR2 sequences are MDHEN and SYDVKM. CDR3 sequence: CASSTSNSNQPQHF. The CDR3 DNA follows: TGTGCCAGCAGCACCTCAAATAGCAATCAGCCCCAGCATTTT.

This clonotype has a count of ten or more. The chain links TRBV2 to TRBJ2-2, with D perhaps matching TRBD1 (6 bases). Germline V lookup: CDR1 SNHLY, CDR2 FYNNEI. The CDR3 is 16 residues long. V lost 3 bases, J lost 0 bases, and 11 bases lay in between. CDR3 protein: CASSDGQGSNTGELFF. The CDR3 bases are TGTGCCAGCAGTGACGGGCAGGGGTCGAACACCGGGGAGCTGTTTTTT.

V usage is TRBV20-1 and J usage is TRBJ2-7; the match to TRBD2 covers 9 bases. The CDR3 runs to 16 residues. Trimming cost V 4 bases and J 3 bases; bases outside gene matches: 13. CDR1 and CDR2 (germline): DFQATT, SNEGSKA (reference sequence). CDR3: CSATHQAGGPVYEQYF. In DNA form, the CDR3 reads TGCAGTGCTACCCATCAGGCGGGAGGGCCGGTCTACGAGCAGTACTTC.

This clonotype has ten or more counts. The gene calls are TRBV28 and TRBJ2-5, with TRBD2 matching 8 bases. V was pared by 2 bases and J by 5 bases, with 7 bases of the junction left unmatched. Germline-derived CDR1 and CDR2 are MDHEN and SYDVKM. The CDR3 is 15 residues long. CDR3 loop: CASSLGGRSGETQYF. The CDR3 nucleotides are TGTGCCAGCAGTTTAGGCGGGAGGTCCGGGGAGACCCAGTACTTC.

This chain connects TRBV3-1 to TRBJ1-2; no definite D call. The germline gives CDR1 LGHDT, CDR2 YNNKEL (reference sequence). Trimming left V 0 bases short and J 5 bases short, with 10 bases between. CDR3 size: 14 residues. The CDR3 bases are TGTGCCAGCAGCCAAGACATTCCGGGATATGGCTACACCTTC. This sequence encodes CASSQDIPGYGYTF.

This clonotype appeared many times. DNA for the CDR3: TGTGCCAGCGGTCCCAGCGGGGGGAACACCGGGGAGCTGTTTTTT. Translated, it gives CASGPSGGNTGELFF. The rearrangement links TRBV2 to TRBJ2-2; 8 bases are shared with TRBD2. V dropped 8 bases and J dropped 1; count of bases not matched to a gene: 6. Germline CDR1 reads SNHLY; CDR2 reads FYNNEI. The CDR3 extends over 15 amino acids.

On this clonotype: A much larger clonotype is one base distant, so this may be a read error. The chain links TRBV7-6 to TRBJ2-7; TRBD2 aligns across 9 bases. The V and J ends lost 7 bases and 3 bases, in that order; junction bases with no gene match: 10. Germline loops: CDR1 SGHVS, CDR2 FNYEAQ. The CDR3 has 15 amino acids. CDR3 in DNA: TGTGCCAGCATCCCGACCCGGACTAGCGTCTACGAGCAGTACTTC. Its translation: CASIPTRTSVYEQYF.

Worth noting for this clonotype: A junction boundary mismatches the germline segment, possibly from a read error. V gene TRBV2 combines with J gene TRBJ1-1; D is undetermined. This CDR3 spans 10 amino acids. The V gene's germline CDR1 is SNHLY and CDR2 FYNNEI. In DNA form, the CDR3 reads TGTGCCAGCAGTGAAGCGGGTCTCAAGTTT. Its protein is CASSEAGLKF.

The chain is built from TRBV15 and TRBJ1-2; D not resolved. V was pared by 6 bases and J by 4 bases, with 27 bases between. This CDR3 has 18 residues. The germline CDR1 and CDR2 sequences are LNHNV and YYDKDF (reference sequence). The CDR3 protein is CATRTLRSHSDTLYGYTF. CDR3 nucleotide sequence: TGTGCCACCAGGACCCTCCGTAGTCATTCCGACACACTCTATGGCTACACCTTC.

This clonotype was counted many times. V usage is TRBV12-3 or TRBV12-4 and J usage is TRBJ1-1, with D possibly TRBD1 on 6 matching bases. Trimming removed 9 bases from V and 4 bases from J, with 18 bases in between. This CDR3 contains 14 residues. In DNA form, the CDR3 reads TGTGCCAGTTCCCCGGGACACCCTACCACTGAAGCTTTCTTT. Its translation: CASSPGHPTTEAFF.

This clonotype was observed at least ten times. This chain connects TRBV12-3 or TRBV12-4 to TRBJ1-5; D gene uncertain. The CDR3 is 13 amino acids. Trimming stripped 5 bases from V and 0 bases from J, with 5 bases between. In DNA, the CDR3 is TGTGCCAGCAGTCAGCGTAGCAATCAGCCCCAGCATTTT. As protein: CASSQRSNQPQHF.

This clonotype was recorded at least ten times. The V call is TRBV18, the J call TRBJ1-2; D remains ambiguous. The CDR3 loop spans 14 amino acids. V was cut by 3 bases and J by 4 bases, with 12 bases left in between. From germline, CDR1 is KGHSH and CDR2 LQKENI. The CDR3 DNA is TGTGCCAGCTCACCCTCCGGGGAAAGCTATGGCTACACCTTC. Translated, it gives CASSPSGESYGYTF.

This clonotype was found many times. V is TRBV20-1 and J is TRBJ2-6; D is uncertain. V was shortened by 3 bases and J by 1 base, with 10 bases between the two germline ends. Looked up from germline, CDR1 is DFQATT and CDR2 is SNEGSKA (reference sequence). CDR3 length: 15 residues. The CDR3 sequence is CSASGGVSGANVLTF. As DNA, the CDR3 is TGCAGTGCTAGCGGTGGGGTATCTGGGGCCAACGTCCTGACTTTC.

This clonotype occurred many times. This chain joins TRBV2 and TRBJ1-1; no firm D call. The germline V and J ends were trimmed by 7 bases and 2 bases, with 11 bases remaining between them. The CDR3 is 13 residues long. Germline-derived CDR1 and CDR2 are SNHLY and FYNNEI. The CDR3 sequence: CASTSDLNTEAFF. DNA for the CDR3: TGTGCCAGCACCTCGGACCTAAACACTGAAGCTTTCTTT.

This clonotype was recorded many times. This chain joins TRBV2 and TRBJ2-7; D is uncertain. V lost 2 bases and J 4 bases, leaving 6 bases between the germline ends. Germline CDR1 is SNHLY and CDR2 is FYNNEI. This CDR3 region has 12 residues. The CDR3 sequence is CASSEYIYEQYF. In DNA, the CDR3 is TGTGCCAGCAGTGAATACATTTACGAGCAGTACTTC.